The 22 T cell receptor beta chains below were found in one sample sequenced in a study of T cells in Graves' hyperthyroidism and ophthalmopathy. Amplification of TCR beta CDR3 regions was performed using RNA transcripts as template. Carried out on the TCR CDR3, a first-round RT-PCR used the HTBI primer set. MiXCR, applied by TCRdb to the multiplex PCR reads, yields one record per CDR3 protein. The sample records 500,000 to 600,000 distinct CDR3 sequences, around 46% being singletons. The sample consisted of peripheral blood or thyroid tissue (not recorded which). These receptors originate from an adult woman with Graves' disease, either hyperthyroidism or ophthalmopathy (not recorded which).

The chain has TRBV15 and TRBJ2-7, with D possibly being TRBD2 (5 bases). Germline CDR1 and CDR2: LNHNV and YYDKDF (reference sequence). Trimming removed 1 base from V and 3 bases from J, with 10 bases in between. The CDR3 contains 14 residues. CDR3 DNA sequence: TGTGCCACCAGCAGAGGCGGGTTCCACTACGAGCAGTACTTC. Translated: CATSRGGFHYEQYF. Variable domain in full (rest from reference TRBV15 and TRBJ2-7): DAMVIQNPRYQVTQFGKPVTLSCSQTLNHNVMYWYQQKSSQAPKLLFHYYDKDFNNEADTPDNFQSRRPNTSFCFLDIRSPGLGDTAMYLCATSRGGFHYEQYFGPGTRLTVT.

This clonotype has ten or more counts. The rearrangement links TRBV29-1 to TRBJ1-4; D gene uncertain. This CDR3 has 13 residues. Trimming shortened V by 6 bases and J by 4 bases, and 12 bases separated the two germline ends. The germline CDR1 and CDR2 sequences are SQVTM and ANQGSEA. CDR3 bases: TGCAGCGTCGTGGACCCCGGTAATGAAAAACTGTTTTTT. Protein: CSVVDPGNEKLFF.

Ten or more counts support this clonotype. The chain is built from TRBV5-1 and TRBJ1-4, with unresolved D. Trimming stripped 1 base from V and 0 bases from J, with 13 bases between. Germline loops: CDR1 SGHRS, CDR2 YFSETQ. This CDR3 has 17 residues. The CDR3 DNA sequence: TGCGCCAGCAGCTTGTTAGCGCGACATTCAACTAATGAAAAACTGTTTTTT. As protein: CASSLLARHSTNEKLFF. Together with reference TRBV5-1 and TRBJ1-4, the CDR3 gives the full variable domain: KAGVTQTPRYLIKTRGQQVTLSCSPISGHRSVSWYQQTPGQGLQFLFEYFSETQRNKGNFPGRFSGRQFSNSRSEMNVSTLELGDSALYLCASSLLARHSTNEKLFFGSGTQLSVL.

The rearrangement joins TRBV28 to TRBJ2-7, with D possibly being TRBD1 or TRBD2 (5 bases each). This CDR3 comprises 13 residues. Trimming pared 6 bases from V and 5 bases from J, leaving 14 bases between. Germline values: CDR1 MDHEN, CDR2 SYDVKM. The DNA for the CDR3 is TGTGCCAGCAGCCAGGGACCCTGGGACGAGCAGTACTTC. Amino acid sequence: CASSQGPWDEQYF.

This clonotype was recorded many times. The chain joins TRBV7-2 to TRBJ1-2; 10 bases are shared with TRBD1. CDR3 size: 14 residues. Trimming took 5 bases from V and 6 from J; bases not matched to a gene: 6. Germline CDR1 reads SGHTA; CDR2 reads FQGNSA. In DNA form, the CDR3 reads TGTGCCAGCAGCCAAGACAGGGGGCGACATGGCTACACCTTC. Protein: CASSQDRGRHGYTF.

The sample holds many counts of this clonotype. The rearrangement joins TRBV9 to TRBJ2-5; TRBD2 matches at 9 bases. The germline V gene has CDR1 SGDLS and CDR2 YYNGEE. There are 15 residues in the CDR3. Unmatched junction bases numbered 8, after V lost 3 bases and J lost 5 bases. CDR3 coding DNA: TGTGCCAGCAGCGCCTACGCGAGCGGGGGGGAGACCCAGTACTTC. It encodes CASSAYASGGETQYF.

This clonotype was observed many times. The chain recombines TRBV7-9 with TRBJ2-7, with D possibly TRBD1 on 6 matching bases. The CDR3 is made up of 13 amino acids. Germline-derived CDR1 and CDR2 are SEHNR and FQNEAQ (reference sequence). V was cut by 5 bases and J by 5 bases, with 13 bases left in between. For the CDR3, the DNA is TGTGCCAGCAGCCCACAGGGTTTTAACGAGCAGTACTTC. As protein: CASSPQGFNEQYF.

This clonotype was seen more than once but under ten times. The J gene is TRBJ1-2, the V gene TRBV29-1, with 8 nucleotides matching TRBD1. V dropped 7 bases and J dropped 4; count of bases not matched to a gene: 8. Per germline, CDR1 SQVTM and CDR2 ANQGSEA. The CDR3 totals 13 residues. CDR3 bases: TGCAGCGGGGGAGACAGGGGAGCCTATGGCTACACCTTC. Translation gives CSGGDRGAYGYTF.

This clonotype was detected many times. The V and J genes are TRBV2 and TRBJ2-7; 7 bases match TRBD2. CDR1 SNHLY and CDR2 FYNNEI come from the germline V gene. V was clipped by 7 bases and J by 5 bases; unmatched bases: 5. CDR3 length: 12 residues. For the CDR3, the DNA is TGTGCCAGCAACCGACTAGCAGACGAGCAGTACTTC. Its translation: CASNRLADEQYF.

This clonotype was counted between two and nine times. This rearrangement joins TRBV20-1 to TRBJ1-5; 9 bases are shared with TRBD1. Germline CDR1 DFQATT, CDR2 SNEGSKA (reference sequence). CDR3 length equals 13 residues. Trimming at V came to 6 bases and at J to 10 bases, leaving 10 bases not matched to a gene. CDR3 residues: CSAKTGGEGPQHF. The DNA of the CDR3 is TGCAGTGCCAAGACAGGGGGTGAGGGTCCCCAGCATTTT.

The chain joins TRBV11-1 to TRBJ1-1; 8 bases match TRBD1. Germline V gives CDR1 SGHAT, CDR2 FQDESV (reference sequence). Losses at the gene ends were 2 bases for V and 6 bases for J; bases not matched to a gene: 5. This CDR3 is 14 amino acids long. The CDR3 nucleotides are TGTGCCAGCAGCTTACAGGGACAGGCCTCTGAAGCTTTCTTT. Residues: CASSLQGQASEAFF.

The chain is built from TRBV27 and TRBJ2-7; no clear D. CDR3 size: 15 residues. Between the trimmed V and J ends, which lost 5 bases and 6 bases, there was a span of 20 bases. Germline lookup yields CDR1 MNHEY and CDR2 SMNVEV (reference sequence). The CDR3 coding sequence is TGTGCCAGCAGTCCGTGGAATCCCCTAGTCATCGAGCAGTACTTC. It is translated as CASSPWNPLVIEQYF.

Note on this clonotype: Possible read error: a much larger clone is one base away. The V and J genes are TRBV6-1 and TRBJ2-2; no firm D call. The V gene lost 0 bases and the J gene lost 6 bases, with 8 bases spanning the gap. CDR3 length: 14 residues. CDR1 MNHNS and CDR2 SASEGT come from the germline V gene. CDR3 DNA: TGTGCCAGCAGTGAAGCACCGACCGCCGGGGAGCTGTTTTTT. This gives the protein CASSEAPTAGELFF.

This clonotype was counted many times. This rearrangement joins TRBV20-1 to TRBJ2-2; D gene ambiguous. Germline CDR1 is DFQATT and CDR2 is SNEGSKA (reference sequence). V was pared by 3 bases and J by 5 bases, with 7 bases between. The CDR3 totals 12 residues. The CDR3 region has the DNA TGCAGTGCTAGGGGATTTACCGGGGAGCTGTTTTTT. Its protein product is CSARGFTGELFF.

Details on this clonotype: A much larger clone lies a single base off, so this may be a read error. J is TRBJ2-7 and V is TRBV5-1, with 9 bases lining up with TRBD2. The CDR3 is 15 residues long. Germline V CDR1 and CDR2: SGHRS, YFSETQ. The CDR3 DNA is TGCGCCAGCACCTGGGGGGCTAGCGGGGCCTACAAGCAGTACTTC. Translated, it gives CASTWGASGAYKQYF. Full variable domain (outside the CDR3, taken from reference TRBV5-1 and TRBJ2-7): KAGVTQTPRYLIKTRGQQVTLSCSPISGHRSVSWYQQTPGQGLQFLFEYFSETQRNKGNFPGRFSGRQFSNSRSEMNVSTLELGDSALYLCASTWGASGAYKQYFGPGTRLTVT.

This chain links TRBV5-1 with TRBJ1-6, with unresolved D. CDR3 length equals 14 residues. Germline V gene sequence: CDR1 SGHRS, CDR2 YFSETQ. Trimming cost V 2 bases and J 8 bases, with 11 bases left between them. CDR3 in amino acids: CASSLQSSDSPLHF. In DNA, the CDR3 is TGCGCCAGCAGCTTACAATCATCGGATTCACCCCTCCACTTT.

This clonotype was seen ten or more times. The gene calls are TRBV7-2 and TRBJ2-7; D remains unclear. This CDR3 spans 12 amino acids. The germline V gene encodes CDR1 SGHTA and CDR2 FQGNSA. Trimming pared 3 bases from V and 6 bases from J, leaving 9 bases between. The CDR3, as DNA: TGTGCCAGCAGCTTCGACTTTGGCGAGCAGTACTTC. It translates to CASSFDFGEQYF.

This clonotype appeared many times. This chain joins TRBV7-8 and TRBJ2-2, with D perhaps matching TRBD1 or TRBD2 (5 bases each). V lost 1 base and J lost 6, with 12 bases in between. The V gene's germline CDR1 is SGHVS and CDR2 FQNEAQ. CDR3 length: 15 amino acids. The CDR3 protein is CASSLGVQGAGELFF. The DNA of the CDR3 is TGTGCCAGCAGCTTAGGGGTCCAGGGAGCCGGGGAGCTGTTTTTT.

For this clonotype: A much larger clone sits a single nucleotide away, making a read error possible. CDR3: CSAKQGTSGNTIYF. DNA of the CDR3: TGCAGTGCTAAACAGGGCACCTCTGGAAACACCATATATTTT. The chain links TRBV20-1 to TRBJ1-3, with D possibly being TRBD1 (6 bases). From germline, CDR1 is DFQATT and CDR2 SNEGSKA (reference sequence). This CDR3 has 14 residues. The ends were cut back, 4 bases at V and 0 bases at J, with 10 bases in the middle.

CDR3 residues: CSPPGVTEAFF. The CDR3 DNA follows: TGCAGCCCACCCGGGGTGACTGAAGCTTTCTTT. The gene calls are TRBV29-1 and TRBJ1-1; D is unclear. Germline CDR1 reads SQVTM; CDR2 reads ANQGSEA. V dropped 8 bases and J dropped 5 bases, with 12 bases sitting between them. The CDR3 sequence is 11 residues long.

This clonotype was found many times. The chain has TRBV5-1 and TRBJ1-5, with a weak D call TRBD1 (6 bases). The CDR3 length is 15 residues. The germline V gene has CDR1 SGHRS and CDR2 YFSETQ. Trimming pared 4 bases from V and 3 bases from J, leaving 14 bases between. CDR3 in amino acids: CASSTLGGSNQPQHF. As DNA, the CDR3 is TGCGCCAGCAGCACTCTAGGGGGTTCCAATCAGCCCCAGCATTTT.

This clonotype was recorded many times. The gene calls are TRBV7-6 and TRBJ2-7; 8 positions agree with TRBD2. Germline V CDR1 and CDR2: SGHVS, FNYEAQ. V gave up 3 bases and J gave up 6 bases; unmatched junction bases: 10. The CDR3 loop spans 15 amino acids. The CDR3 region has the DNA TGTGCCAGCAGCTTGTCTCTTCTAGCGGGTTTCGAGCAGTACTTC. Protein product: CASSLSLLAGFEQYF. The full variable domain, its missing parts supplied by reference TRBV7-6 and TRBJ2-7, is GAGVSQSPRYKVTKRGQDVALRCDPISGHVSLYWYRQALGQGPEFLTYFNYEAQQDKSGLPNDRFSAERPEGSISTLTIQRTEQRDSAMYRCASSLSLLAGFEQYFGPGTRLTVT.